A single sample gave rise to the 5 T cell receptor beta chains below, sequenced in a study of sequential checkpoint blockade in melanoma. Assay used: immunoSEQ multiplex PCR; TCRdb lists only in-frame clones, some missing. The profile shows tens of thousands of clones, around 80% of them singletons. Treatment denoted: randomized to nivolumab then ipilimumab (arm A) or the reverse (arm B). Source: CD8+ T cells sorted from blood (inferred from file names), taken from a patient given nivolumab and ipilimumab in sequence. These receptors were collected from a human donor with melanoma.

The genes are TRBV7-2 and TRBJ2-7; 14 positions match TRBD2. The CDR3 spans 16 residues. V trimming: 1 base; J trimming: 5 bases; junction bases outside the gene matches: 4. Germline values: CDR1 SGHTA, CDR2 FQGNSA. CDR3 loop: CASSLVGTSGSHEQYF. In DNA form, the CDR3 reads TGTGCCAGCAGCTTAGTAGGGACTAGCGGGAGCCACGAGCAGTACTTC.

The rearrangement links TRBV12-5 to TRBJ1-5, with 8 bases fitting TRBD1. CDR1 is LGHNT, CDR2 FRNRAP, per germline. With V trimmed by 5 bases and J by 8 bases, 11 bases remained unmatched. The CDR3 totals 15 residues. For the CDR3, the DNA is TGTGCTAGTGGTGCGGGGACAGGAGGAAAAAAGCCCCAGCATTTT. This encodes CASGAGTGGKKPQHF.

Only a few counts were recorded for this clone. This chain joins TRBV6-1 and TRBJ2-7; D may be TRBD2 (5 bases). Germline V CDR1 and CDR2: MNHNS, SASEGT. The CDR3 has 15 residues. Trimming pared 2 bases from V and 0 bases from J, leaving 11 bases between. The CDR3 DNA is TGTGCCAGCAGTGAACTAGCTCACCGCTCCTACGAGCAGTACTTC. Protein product: CASSELAHRSYEQYF.

The J gene is TRBJ2-7, the V gene TRBV7-2, with TRBD2 matching over 7 bases. CDR1 and CDR2 from the germline V gene are SGHTA and FQGNSA. Trimming at V came to 6 bases and at J to 2 bases, leaving 4 bases not matched to a gene. The CDR3 length is 13 residues. The CDR3 nucleotides are TGTGCCAGCAGGGATGGACTAGCCTACGAGCAGTACTTC. It is translated as CASRDGLAYEQYF.

CDR3 in amino acids: CASSFVPGLAGVTQYF. The CDR3 DNA follows: TGTGCCAGCAGCTTTGTCCCGGGACTAGCGGGAGTCACCCAGTACTTC. This chain joins TRBV7-9 and TRBJ2-5; 14 nucleotides line up with TRBD2. CDR3 length: 16 amino acids. Germline V CDR1 and CDR2: SEHNR, FQNEAQ (reference sequence). J was trimmed by 8 bases and V by 3 bases; bases with no gene match: 8.